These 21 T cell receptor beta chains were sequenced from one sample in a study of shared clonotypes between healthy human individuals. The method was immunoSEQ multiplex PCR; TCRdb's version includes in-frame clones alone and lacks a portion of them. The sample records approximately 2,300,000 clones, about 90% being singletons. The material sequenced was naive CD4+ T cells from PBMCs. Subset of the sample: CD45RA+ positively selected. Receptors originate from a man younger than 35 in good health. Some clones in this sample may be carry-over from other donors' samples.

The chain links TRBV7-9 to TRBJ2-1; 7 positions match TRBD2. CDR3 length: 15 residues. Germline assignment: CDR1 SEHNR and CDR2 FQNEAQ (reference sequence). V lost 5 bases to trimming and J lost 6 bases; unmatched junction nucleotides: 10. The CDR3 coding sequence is TGTGCCAGCAGCGTATGGGCGGGGAGGGGCAATGAGCAGTTCTTC. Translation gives CASSVWAGRGNEQFF.

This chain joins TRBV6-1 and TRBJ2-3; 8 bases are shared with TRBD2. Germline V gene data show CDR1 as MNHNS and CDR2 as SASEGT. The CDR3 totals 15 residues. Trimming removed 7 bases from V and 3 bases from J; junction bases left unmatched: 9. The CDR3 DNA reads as TGTGCCAGCATAGGCGGGAGGTTGGGGACAGATACGCAGTATTTT. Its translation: CASIGGRLGTDTQYF.

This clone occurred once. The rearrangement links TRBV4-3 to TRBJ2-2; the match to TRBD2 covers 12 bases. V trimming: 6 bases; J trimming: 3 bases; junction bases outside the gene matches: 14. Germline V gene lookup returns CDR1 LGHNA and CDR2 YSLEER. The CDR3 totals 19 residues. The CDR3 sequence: CASRGIPSGRASDTGELFF. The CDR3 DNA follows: TGCGCCAGCAGGGGGATTCCTAGCGGGAGGGCATCAGACACCGGGGAGCTGTTTTTT.

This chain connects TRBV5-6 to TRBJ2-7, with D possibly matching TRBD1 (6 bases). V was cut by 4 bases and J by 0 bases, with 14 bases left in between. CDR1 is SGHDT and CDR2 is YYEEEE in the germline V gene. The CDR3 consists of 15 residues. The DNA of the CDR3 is TGTGCCAGCAGCCGACAGGCAAGGCTCTCCTACGAGCAGTACTTC. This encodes CASSRQARLSYEQYF.

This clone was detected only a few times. CDR3 DNA: TGTGCCAGCAGTAAAGACAGGGGGCGTACCGGGGAGCTGTTTTTT. Its protein is CASSKDRGRTGELFF. The chain carries TRBV2 and TRBJ2-2, with 10 bases that match TRBD1. The CDR3 has 15 residues. Per germline, CDR1 SNHLY and CDR2 FYNNEI. J lost 5 bases, V lost 5 bases, and 5 bases had no gene match.

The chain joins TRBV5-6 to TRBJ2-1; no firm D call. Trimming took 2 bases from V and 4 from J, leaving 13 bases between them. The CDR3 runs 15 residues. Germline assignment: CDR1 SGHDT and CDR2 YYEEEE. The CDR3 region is CASSFGLTGYNEQFF. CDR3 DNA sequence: TGTGCCAGCAGCTTTGGGCTGACCGGATACAATGAGCAGTTCTTC.

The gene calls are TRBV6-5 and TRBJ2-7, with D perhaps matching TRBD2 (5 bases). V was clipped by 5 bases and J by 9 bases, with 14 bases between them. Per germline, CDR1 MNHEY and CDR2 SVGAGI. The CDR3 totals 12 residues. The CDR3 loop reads CASSPTAGGQYF. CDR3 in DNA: TGTGCCAGCAGTCCCACCGCGGGTGGGCAGTACTTC.

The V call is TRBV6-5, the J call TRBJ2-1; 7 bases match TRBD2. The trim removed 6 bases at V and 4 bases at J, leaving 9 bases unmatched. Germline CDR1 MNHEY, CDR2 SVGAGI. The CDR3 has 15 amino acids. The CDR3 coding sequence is TGTGCCAGCAGAGGACTATCCGGGGGGTACAATGAGCAGTTCTTC. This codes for CASRGLSGGYNEQFF.

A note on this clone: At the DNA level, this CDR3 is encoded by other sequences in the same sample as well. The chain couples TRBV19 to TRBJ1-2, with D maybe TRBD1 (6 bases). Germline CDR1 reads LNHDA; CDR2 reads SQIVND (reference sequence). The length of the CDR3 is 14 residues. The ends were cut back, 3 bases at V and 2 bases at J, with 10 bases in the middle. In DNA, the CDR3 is TGTGCCAGTAGTATTTCAGGGGCCAACTATGGCTACACCTTC. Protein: CASSISGANYGYTF.

The CDR3 nucleotides are TGTGCCTGGAGTGTAGCACGGTTCTCCTATAATTCACCCCTCCACTTT. The encoded protein is CAWSVARFSYNSPLHF. V and J are TRBV30 and TRBJ1-6; D not certain. V dropped 0 bases and J dropped 0 bases, with 9 bases sitting between them. The V gene's germline CDR1 is GTSNPN and CDR2 SVGIG (reference sequence). The length of the CDR3 is 16 residues.

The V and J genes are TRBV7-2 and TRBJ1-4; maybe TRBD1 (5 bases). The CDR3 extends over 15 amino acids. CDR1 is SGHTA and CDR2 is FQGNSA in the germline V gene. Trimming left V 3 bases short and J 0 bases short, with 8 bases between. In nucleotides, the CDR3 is TGTGCCAGCAGCTTCGGGGCCGCAACTAATGAAAAACTGTTTTTT. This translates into CASSFGAATNEKLFF.

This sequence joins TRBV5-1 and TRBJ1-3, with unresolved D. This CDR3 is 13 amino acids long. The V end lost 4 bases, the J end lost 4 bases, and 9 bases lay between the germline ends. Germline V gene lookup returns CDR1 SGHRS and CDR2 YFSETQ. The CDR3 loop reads CASSESRGNTIYF. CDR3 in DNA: TGCGCCAGCAGCGAATCCAGGGGAAACACCATATATTTT.

Here the CDR3 DNA reads TGTGCCAGCAGGCCAGTATTTGGAAACACCATATATTTT. Amino acids: CASRPVFGNTIYF. The gene calls are TRBV28 and TRBJ1-3; D ambiguous. With 6 bases removed from V and 3 bases from J, the gap between germline ends came to 9 bases. The CDR3 is made up of 13 amino acids. CDR1 MDHEN and CDR2 SYDVKM come from the germline V gene.

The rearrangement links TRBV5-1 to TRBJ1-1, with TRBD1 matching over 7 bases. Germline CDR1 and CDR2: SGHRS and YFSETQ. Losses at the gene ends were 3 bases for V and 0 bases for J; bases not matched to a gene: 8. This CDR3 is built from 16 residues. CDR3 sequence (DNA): TGCGCCAGCAGCTGGAGGGGGCTCGGAATGAACACTGAAGCTTTCTTT. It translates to CASSWRGLGMNTEAFF.

Written as DNA, the CDR3 is TGTGCCAGCAGCAATGAGCGGGGGACCATACCTCGGGAGCAGTACTTC. It encodes CASSNERGTIPREQYF. The rearrangement uses TRBV7-2 and TRBJ2-7, with 8 positions matching TRBD2. CDR3 length equals 16 residues. Germline values: CDR1 SGHTA, CDR2 FQGNSA. Losses at the gene ends were 5 bases for V and 7 bases for J; bases not matched to a gene: 16.

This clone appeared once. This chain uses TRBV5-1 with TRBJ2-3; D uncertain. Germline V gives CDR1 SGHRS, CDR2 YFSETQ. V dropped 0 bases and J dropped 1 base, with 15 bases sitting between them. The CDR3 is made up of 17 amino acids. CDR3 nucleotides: TGCGCCAGCAGCTTGGCCCCATTAGGAGAGGGCACAGATACGCAGTATTTT. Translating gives CASSLAPLGEGTDTQYF.

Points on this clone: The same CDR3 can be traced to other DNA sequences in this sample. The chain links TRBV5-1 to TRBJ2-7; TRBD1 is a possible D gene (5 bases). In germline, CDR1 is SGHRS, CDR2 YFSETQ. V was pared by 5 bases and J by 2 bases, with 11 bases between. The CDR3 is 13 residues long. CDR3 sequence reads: CASRRTGTYEQYF. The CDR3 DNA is TGCGCCAGCAGACGTACAGGTACCTACGAGCAGTACTTC. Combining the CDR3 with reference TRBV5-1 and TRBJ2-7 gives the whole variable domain KAGVTQTPRYLIKTRGQQVTLSCSPISGHRSVSWYQQTPGQGLQFLFEYFSETQRNKGNFPGRFSGRQFSNSRSEMNVSTLELGDSALYLCASRRTGTYEQYFGPGTRLTVT.

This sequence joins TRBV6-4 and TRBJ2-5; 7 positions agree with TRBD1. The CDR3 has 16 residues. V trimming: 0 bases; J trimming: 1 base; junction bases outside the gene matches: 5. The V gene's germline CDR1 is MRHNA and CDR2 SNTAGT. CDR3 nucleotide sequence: TGTGCCAGCAGTGACTCCGGTACAGGGGTCCAAGAGACCCAGTACTTC. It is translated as CASSDSGTGVQETQYF.

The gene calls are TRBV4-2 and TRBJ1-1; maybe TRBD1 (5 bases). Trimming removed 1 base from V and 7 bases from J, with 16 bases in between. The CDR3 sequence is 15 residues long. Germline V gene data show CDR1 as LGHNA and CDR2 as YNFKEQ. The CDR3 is CASSQAPQGVVEAFF. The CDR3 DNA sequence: TGTGCCAGCAGCCAAGCCCCGCAGGGTGTGGTTGAAGCTTTCTTT.

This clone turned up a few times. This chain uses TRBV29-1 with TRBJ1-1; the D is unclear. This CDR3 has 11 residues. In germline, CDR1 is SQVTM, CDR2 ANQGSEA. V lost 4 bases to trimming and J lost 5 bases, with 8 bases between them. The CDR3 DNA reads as TGCAGCGTTGGGAGGGCGACTGAAGCTTTCTTT. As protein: CSVGRATEAFF.

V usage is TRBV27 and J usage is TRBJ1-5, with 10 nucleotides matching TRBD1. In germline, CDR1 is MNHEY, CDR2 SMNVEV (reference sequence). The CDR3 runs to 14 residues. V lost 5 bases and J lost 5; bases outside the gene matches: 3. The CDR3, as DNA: TGTGCCAGCAGTACCGGACAGGGGGATCAGCCCCAGCATTTT. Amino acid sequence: CASSTGQGDQPQHF.